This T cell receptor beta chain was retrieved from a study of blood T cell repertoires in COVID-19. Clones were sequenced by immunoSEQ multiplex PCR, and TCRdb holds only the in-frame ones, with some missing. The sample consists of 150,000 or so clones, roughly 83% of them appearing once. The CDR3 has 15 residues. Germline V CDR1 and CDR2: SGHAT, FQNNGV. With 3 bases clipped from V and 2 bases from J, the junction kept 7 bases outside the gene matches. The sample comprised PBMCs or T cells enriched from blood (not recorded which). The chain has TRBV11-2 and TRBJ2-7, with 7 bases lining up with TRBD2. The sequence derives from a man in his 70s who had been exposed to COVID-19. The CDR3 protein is CASSFGAGLTYEQYF. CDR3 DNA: TGTGCCAGCAGCTTTGGAGCGGGGCTAACCTACGAGCAGTACTTC. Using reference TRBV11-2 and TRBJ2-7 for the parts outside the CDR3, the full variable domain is EAGVAQSPRYKIIEKRQSVAFWCNPISGHATLYWYQQILGQGPKLLIQFQNNGVVDDSQLPKDRFSAERLKGVDSTLKIQPAKLEDSAVYLCASSFGAGLTYEQYFGPGTRLTVT.